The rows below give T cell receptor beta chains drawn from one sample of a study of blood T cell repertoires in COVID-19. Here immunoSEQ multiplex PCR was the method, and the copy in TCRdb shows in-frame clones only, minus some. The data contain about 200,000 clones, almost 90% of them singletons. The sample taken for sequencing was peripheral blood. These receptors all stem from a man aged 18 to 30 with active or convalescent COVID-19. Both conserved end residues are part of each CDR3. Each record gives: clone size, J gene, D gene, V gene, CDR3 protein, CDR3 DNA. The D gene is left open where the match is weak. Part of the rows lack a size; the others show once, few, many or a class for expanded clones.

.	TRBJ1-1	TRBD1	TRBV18	CASSAGTESEAFF	TGTGCCAGCTCGGCCGGGACAGAGAGTGAAGCTTTCTTT
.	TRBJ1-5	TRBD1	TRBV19	CASSMLRDSNQPQHF	TGTGCCAGTAGTATGCTCCGGGACAGTAATCAGCCCCAGCATTTT
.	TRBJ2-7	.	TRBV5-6	CASSLAGLYEQYF	TGTGCCAGCAGCTTGGCGGGACTTTACGAGCAGTACTTC
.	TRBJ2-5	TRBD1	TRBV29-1	CSVRQGQETQYF	TGCAGCGTGAGACAGGGCCAAGAGACCCAGTACTTC
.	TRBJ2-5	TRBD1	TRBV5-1	CASSFQTGEETQYF	TGCGCCAGCAGCTTTCAGACAGGGGAAGAGACCCAGTACTTC
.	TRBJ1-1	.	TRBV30	CAWSVMRTEAFF	TGTGCCTGGAGTGTAATGAGAACTGAAGCTTTCTTT
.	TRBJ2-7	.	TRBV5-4	CASSLRYTYEQYF	TGTGCCAGCAGCTTGCGTTACACCTACGAGCAGTACTTC
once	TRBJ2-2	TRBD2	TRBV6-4	CASSDSAGGRTGELFF	TGTGCCAGCAGTGACTCGGCGGGAGGGAGGACCGGGGAGCTGTTTTTT
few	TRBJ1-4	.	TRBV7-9	CASSLTSADGKLFF	TGTGCCAGCAGCTTAACGAGCGCGGATGGAAAACTGTTTTTT
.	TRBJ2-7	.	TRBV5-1	CASSLGLPGGDEQYF	TGCGCCAGCAGCTTGGGGCTCCCCGGCGGGGACGAGCAGTACTTC
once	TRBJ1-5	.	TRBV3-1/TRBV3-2	CASSPPGKSNQPQHF	TGTGCCAGCAGCCCCCCAGGGAAGAGCAATCAGCCCCAGCATTTT
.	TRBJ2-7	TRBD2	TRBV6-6	CASSYFGGRSDEQYF	TGTGCCAGCAGTTACTTCGGCGGGAGGTCCGACGAGCAGTACTTC
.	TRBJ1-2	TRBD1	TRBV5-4	CASSFQDRGHGYTF	TGTGCCAGCAGCTTTCAGGACAGGGGACACGGCTACACCTTC
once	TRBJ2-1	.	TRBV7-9	CASSHVTSYNEQFF	TGTGCCAGCAGCCATGTAACTAGCTACAATGAGCAGTTCTTC
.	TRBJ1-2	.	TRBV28	CASSRKQVPYGYTF	TGTGCCAGCAGCCGCAAACAGGTCCCCTATGGCTACACCTTC
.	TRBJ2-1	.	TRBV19	CASSRPYNEQFF	TGTGCCAGTAGTAGGCCCTACAATGAGCAGTTCTTC
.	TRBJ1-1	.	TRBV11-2	CASSLGGGGYTEAFF	TGTGCCAGCAGCCTAGGGGGGGGCGGTTACACTGAAGCTTTCTTT
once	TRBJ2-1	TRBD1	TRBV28	CASIGGQGAYNEQFF	TGTGCCAGCATTGGGGGACAGGGGGCATACAATGAGCAGTTCTTC
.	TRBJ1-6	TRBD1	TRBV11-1	CASSLGQGVSPLHF	TGTGCCAGCAGCTTGGGACAGGGGGTTTCACCCCTCCACTTT
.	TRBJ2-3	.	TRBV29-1	CSVTGGQSTDTQYF	TGCAGCGTTACGGGGGGCCAAAGCACAGATACGCAGTATTTT
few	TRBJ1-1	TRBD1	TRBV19	CASTAGQGVAEAFF	TGTGCCAGTACGGCTGGACAGGGGGTCGCTGAAGCTTTCTTT
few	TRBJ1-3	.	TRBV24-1	CATSDPFGGTKGNTIYF	TGTGCCACCAGTGATCCTTTTGGGGGCACGAAAGGAAACACCATATATTTT
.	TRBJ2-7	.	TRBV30	CAWSPFRGYEQYF	TGTGCCTGGAGTCCCTTTCGGGGGTACGAGCAGTACTTC
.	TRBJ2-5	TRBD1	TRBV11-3	CASSQGTGLETQYF	TGTGCCAGCAGCCAAGGGACAGGGCTAGAGACCCAGTACTTC
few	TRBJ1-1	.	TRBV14	CASSRGGLNTEAFF	TGTGCCAGCAGCCGTGGGGGCCTGAACACTGAAGCTTTCTTT
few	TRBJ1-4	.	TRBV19	CASSIDRWNEKLFF	TGTGCCAGTAGTATCGACAGGTGGAATGAAAAACTGTTTTTT
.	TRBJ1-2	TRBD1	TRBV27	CASSFQGGVGYTF	TGTGCCAGCAGTTTTCAGGGGGGAGTTGGCTACACCTTC
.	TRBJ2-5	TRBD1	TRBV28	CASSLVGTAKETQYF	TGTGCCAGCAGTTTGGTCGGGACAGCTAAAGAGACCCAGTACTTC
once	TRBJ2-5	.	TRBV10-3	CASTGHQETQYF	TGTGCCTCAACAGGGCACCAAGAGACCCAGTACTTC
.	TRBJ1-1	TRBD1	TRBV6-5	CASSYGDGTGTEAFF	TGTGCCAGCAGTTACGGTGATGGGACAGGGACTGAAGCTTTCTTT
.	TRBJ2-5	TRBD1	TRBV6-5	CASSPVTGAETQYF	TGTGCCAGCAGCCCCGTGACAGGGGCAGAGACCCAGTACTTC
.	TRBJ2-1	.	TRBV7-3	CASSFSGSSYNEQFF	TGTGCCAGCAGCTTTAGCGGTAGCTCCTACAATGAGCAGTTCTTC
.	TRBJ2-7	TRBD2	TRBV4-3	CASSLAGAYEQYF	TGCGCCAGCAGCCTTGCGGGAGCCTACGAGCAGTACTTC
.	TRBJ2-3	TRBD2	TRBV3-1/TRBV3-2	CASSQKAGVGGDTQYF	TGTGCCAGCAGCCAAAAAGCGGGAGTTGGAGGAGATACGCAGTATTTT
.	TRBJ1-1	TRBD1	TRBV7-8	CASSFRTGPGMNTEAFF	TGTGCCAGCAGCTTTAGGACAGGGCCTGGGATGAACACTGAAGCTTTCTTT
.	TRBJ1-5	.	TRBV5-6	CASSPTGAWEPQHF	TGTGCCAGCAGCCCGACAGGTGCCTGGGAGCCCCAGCATTTT
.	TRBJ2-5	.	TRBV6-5	CASSYMVEETQYF	TGTGCCAGCAGTTACATGGTAGAAGAGACCCAGTACTTC